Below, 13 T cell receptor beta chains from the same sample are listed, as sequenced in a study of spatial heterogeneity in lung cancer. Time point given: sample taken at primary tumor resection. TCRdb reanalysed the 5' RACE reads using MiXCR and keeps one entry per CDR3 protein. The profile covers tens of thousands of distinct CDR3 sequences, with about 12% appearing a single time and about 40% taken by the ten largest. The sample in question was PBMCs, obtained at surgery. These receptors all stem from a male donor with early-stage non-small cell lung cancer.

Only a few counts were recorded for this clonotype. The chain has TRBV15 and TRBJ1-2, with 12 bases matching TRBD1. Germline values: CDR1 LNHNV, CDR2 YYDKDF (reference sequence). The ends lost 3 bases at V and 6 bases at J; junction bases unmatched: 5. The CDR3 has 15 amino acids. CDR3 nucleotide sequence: TGTGCCACCAGCAGGGGGACAGGGGGCGACCATGGCTACACCTTC. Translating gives CATSRGTGGDHGYTF.

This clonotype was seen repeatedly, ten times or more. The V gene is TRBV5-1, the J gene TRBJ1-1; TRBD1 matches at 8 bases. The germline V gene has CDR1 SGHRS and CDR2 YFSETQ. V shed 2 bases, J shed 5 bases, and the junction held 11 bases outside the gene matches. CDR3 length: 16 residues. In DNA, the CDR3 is TGCGCCAGCAGCTTAATGGGACAGGCCGGTAAAACTGAAGCTTTCTTT. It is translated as CASSLMGQAGKTEAFF.

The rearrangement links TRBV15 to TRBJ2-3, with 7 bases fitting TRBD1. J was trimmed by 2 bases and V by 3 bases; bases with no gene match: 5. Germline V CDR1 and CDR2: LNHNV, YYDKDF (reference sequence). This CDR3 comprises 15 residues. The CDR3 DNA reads TGTGCCACCAGCAGGGCAGGACAGGACACAGATACGCAGTATTTT. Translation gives CATSRAGQDTDTQYF. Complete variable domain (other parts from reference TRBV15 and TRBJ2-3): DAMVIQNPRYQVTQFGKPVTLSCSQTLNHNVMYWYQQKSSQAPKLLFHYYDKDFNNEADTPDNFQSRRPNTSFCFLDIRSPGLGDTAMYLCATSRAGQDTDTQYFGPGTRLTVL.

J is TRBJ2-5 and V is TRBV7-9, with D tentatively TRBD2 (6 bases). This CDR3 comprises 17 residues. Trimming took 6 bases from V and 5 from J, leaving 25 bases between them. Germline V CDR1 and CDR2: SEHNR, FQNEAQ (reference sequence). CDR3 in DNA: TGTGCCAGCAGGAGTTCGCTCATTGCCATTGGAGGGGAGACCCAGTACTTC. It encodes CASRSSLIAIGGETQYF.

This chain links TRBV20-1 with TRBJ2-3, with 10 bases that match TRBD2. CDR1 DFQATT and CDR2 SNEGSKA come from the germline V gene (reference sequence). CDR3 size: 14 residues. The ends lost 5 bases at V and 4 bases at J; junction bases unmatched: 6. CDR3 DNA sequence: TGCAGTGCTGCTAGCGGGAGTGGGTCAGATACGCAGTATTTT. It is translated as CSAASGSGSDTQYF.

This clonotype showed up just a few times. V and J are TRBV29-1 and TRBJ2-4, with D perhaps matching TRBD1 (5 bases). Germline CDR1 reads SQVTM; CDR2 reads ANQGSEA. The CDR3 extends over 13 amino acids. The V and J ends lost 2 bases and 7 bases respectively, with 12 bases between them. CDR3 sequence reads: CSVELRKGNIQYF. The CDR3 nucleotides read TGCAGCGTTGAATTAAGAAAGGGGAACATTCAGTACTTC.

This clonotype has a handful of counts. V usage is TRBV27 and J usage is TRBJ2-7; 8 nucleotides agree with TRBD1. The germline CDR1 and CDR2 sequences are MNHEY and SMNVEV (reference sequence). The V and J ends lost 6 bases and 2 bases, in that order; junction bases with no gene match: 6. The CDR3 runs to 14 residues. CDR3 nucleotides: TGTGCCAGCAGCAAGACAGGGGAGCCCTACGAGCAGTACTTC. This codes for CASSKTGEPYEQYF.

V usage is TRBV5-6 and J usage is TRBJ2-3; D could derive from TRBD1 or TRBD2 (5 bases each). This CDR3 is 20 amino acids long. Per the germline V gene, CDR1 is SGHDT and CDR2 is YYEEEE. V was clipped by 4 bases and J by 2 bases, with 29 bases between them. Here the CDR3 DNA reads TGTGCCAGCAGCCTCCGGGACCCTAGTACAACTATCCCCGCCACAGATACGCAGTATTTT. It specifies CASSLRDPSTTIPATDTQYF.

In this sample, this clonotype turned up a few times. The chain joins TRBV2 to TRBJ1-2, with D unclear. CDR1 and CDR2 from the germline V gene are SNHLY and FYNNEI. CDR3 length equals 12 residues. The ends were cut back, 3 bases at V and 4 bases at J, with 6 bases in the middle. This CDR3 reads CASSETTYGYTF. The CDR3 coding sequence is TGTGCCAGCAGTGAGACGACCTATGGCTACACCTTC.

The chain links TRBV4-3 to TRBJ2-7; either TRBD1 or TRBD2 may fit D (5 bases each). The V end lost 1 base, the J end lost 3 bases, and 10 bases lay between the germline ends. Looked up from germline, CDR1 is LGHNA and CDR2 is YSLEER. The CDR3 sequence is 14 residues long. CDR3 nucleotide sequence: TGCGCCAGCAGCCAAGGGGGACCGAACTACGAGCAGTACTTC. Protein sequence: CASSQGGPNYEQYF.

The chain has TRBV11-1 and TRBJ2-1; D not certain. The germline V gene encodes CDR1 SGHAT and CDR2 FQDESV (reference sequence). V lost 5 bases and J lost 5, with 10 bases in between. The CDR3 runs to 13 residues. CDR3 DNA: TGTGCCAGCAGCACCGCTGAGGACAATGAGCAGTTCTTC. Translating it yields CASSTAEDNEQFF.

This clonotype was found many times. CDR3 sequence (DNA): TGTGCCAGCAGGCCCACGAGGGGGAACACCGGGGAGCTGTTTTTT. Translated: CASRPTRGNTGELFF. J is TRBJ2-2 and V is TRBV12-3 or TRBV12-4; D is perhaps TRBD1 or TRBD2 (5 bases each). The CDR3 has 15 amino acids. V lost 6 bases to trimming and J lost 1 base, with 12 bases between them.

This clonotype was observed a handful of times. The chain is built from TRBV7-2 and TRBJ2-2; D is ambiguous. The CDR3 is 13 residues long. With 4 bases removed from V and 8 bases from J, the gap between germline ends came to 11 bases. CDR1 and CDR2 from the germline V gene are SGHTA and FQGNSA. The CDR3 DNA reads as TGTGCCAGCAGCTCCACGGGTGCAGGGGAGCTGTTTTTT. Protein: CASSSTGAGELFF.